This TCR beta chain was retrieved from a study of T-cell memory formation after mild COVID-19. From the 5' RACE reads, TCRdb called clonotypes with MiXCR, one entry per CDR3 protein. The top ten hold more than 2% of the sample, which has approximately 150,000 distinct CDR3 sequences, under 7% seen once. CDR1 and CDR2 from the germline V gene are SGHRS and YFSETQ. The CDR3 has 16 residues. V dropped 0 bases and J dropped 8 bases, with 17 bases sitting between them. Sequenced sample: PBMCs or a T cell subset sorted from them (not recorded which). This sequence originates from an adult woman who had mild COVID-19 (a few samples of this study predate the infection). Cell type and time point are not known. This chain uses TRBV5-1 with TRBJ1-4, with a weak D call TRBD1 (5 bases). The CDR3 loop is CASSLGGRSLNEKLFF. CDR3 in DNA: TGCGCCAGCAGCTTGGGGGGCCGCAGCTTGAACGAAAAACTGTTTTTT.